This T cell receptor (beta chain) was obtained from a study of CD8 T cells in Susac syndrome. When the RNA was reverse transcribed, random hexamers were used with an input of about 0.45 to 1 ug. Coverage of TCR beta CDR3 amplification by immunoSEQ multiplex PCR extended to 54 Vbeta and 13 Jbeta. Each CDR3 protein is one row after TCRdb ran MiXCR on the immunoSEQ multiplex PCR reads. The sample lists roughly 190,000 distinct CDR3 sequences, under 97% seen once, with approximately 0.089% in the top ten. The length of the CDR3 is 14 residues. Unmatched junction bases numbered 1, after V lost 6 bases and J lost 2 bases.

Source material: CD4+ T cells from PBMCs. This TCR was recovered from a human donor with Susac syndrome. The chain is built from TRBV12-3 or TRBV12-4 and TRBJ1-5; 10 bases map to TRBD1. CDR3 residues: CASRGTGGNQPQHF. The CDR3 nucleotides read TGTGCCAGCAGGGGGACAGGGGGCAATCAGCCCCAGCATTTT.